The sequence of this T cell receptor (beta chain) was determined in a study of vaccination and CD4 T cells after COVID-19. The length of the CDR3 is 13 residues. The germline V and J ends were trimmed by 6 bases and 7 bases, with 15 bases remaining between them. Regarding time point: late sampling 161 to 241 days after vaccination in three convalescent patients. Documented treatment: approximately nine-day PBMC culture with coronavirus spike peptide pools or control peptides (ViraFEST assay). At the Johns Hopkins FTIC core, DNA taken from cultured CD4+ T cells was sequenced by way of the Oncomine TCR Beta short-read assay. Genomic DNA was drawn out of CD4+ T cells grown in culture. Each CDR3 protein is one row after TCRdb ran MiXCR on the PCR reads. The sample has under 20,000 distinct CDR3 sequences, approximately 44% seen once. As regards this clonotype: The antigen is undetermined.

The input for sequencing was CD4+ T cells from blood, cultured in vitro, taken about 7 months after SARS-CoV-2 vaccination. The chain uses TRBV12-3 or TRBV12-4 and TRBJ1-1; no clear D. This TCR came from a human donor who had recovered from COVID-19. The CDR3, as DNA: TGTGCCAGCAGGGTTTTGGGGATACGTGAAGCTTTCTTT. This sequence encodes CASRVLGIREAFF.